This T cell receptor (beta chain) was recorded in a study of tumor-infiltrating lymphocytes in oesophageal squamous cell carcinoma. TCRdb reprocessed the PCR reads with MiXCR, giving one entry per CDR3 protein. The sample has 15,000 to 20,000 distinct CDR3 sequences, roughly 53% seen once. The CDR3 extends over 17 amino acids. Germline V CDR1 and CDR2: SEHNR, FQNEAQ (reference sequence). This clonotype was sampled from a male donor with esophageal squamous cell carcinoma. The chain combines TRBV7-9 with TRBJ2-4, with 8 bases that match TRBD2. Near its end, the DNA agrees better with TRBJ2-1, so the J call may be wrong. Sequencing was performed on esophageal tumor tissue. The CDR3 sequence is CASSLYGGLDGPGEQFF. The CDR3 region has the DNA TGTGCCAGCAGCTTATATGGGGGACTAGATGGTCCGGGTGAGCAGTTCTTC.